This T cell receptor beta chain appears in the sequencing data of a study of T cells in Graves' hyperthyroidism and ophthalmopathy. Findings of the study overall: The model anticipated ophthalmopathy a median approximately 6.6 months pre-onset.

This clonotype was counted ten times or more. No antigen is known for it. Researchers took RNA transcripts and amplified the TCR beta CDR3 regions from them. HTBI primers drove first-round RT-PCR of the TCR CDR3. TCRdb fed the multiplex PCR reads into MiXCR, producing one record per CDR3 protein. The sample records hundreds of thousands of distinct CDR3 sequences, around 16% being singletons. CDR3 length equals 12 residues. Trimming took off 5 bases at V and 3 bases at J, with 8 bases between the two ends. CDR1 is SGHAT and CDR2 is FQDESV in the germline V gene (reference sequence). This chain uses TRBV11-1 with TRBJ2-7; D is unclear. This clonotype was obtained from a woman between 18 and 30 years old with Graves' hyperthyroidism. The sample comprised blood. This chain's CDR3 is CASSGRNYEQYF. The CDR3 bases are TGTGCCAGCAGCGGCCGGAACTACGAGCAGTACTTC.